The clone carrying this T cell receptor beta chain appeared many times. TCRdb re-analysed the 5' RACE reads in MiXCR, keeping a single row per CDR3 protein. This table holds under 150,000 distinct CDR3 sequences, less than 15% found once. The sample comes from a study of spatial heterogeneity in lung cancer. As for time point: blood at routine non-recurrence follow-up after resection. Whole RNA from tumor, nontumor lung or frozen PBMC was sequenced unsorted. Germline loops: CDR1 MNHEY, CDR2 SMNVEV (reference sequence). This CDR3 region has 15 residues. V lost 5 bases to trimming and J lost 7 bases, with 17 bases between them.

The clonotype was recovered from a male donor with early-stage non-small cell lung cancer. The genes are TRBV27 and TRBJ1-4, with a possible D match to TRBD1 (6 bases). Sequenced here: PBMCs, sampled at follow-up. DNA for the CDR3: TGTGCCAGCAGTGAGATCCACAGGGTTGGTGAAAAACTGTTTTTT. It encodes CASSEIHRVGEKLFF.